Given below is one T cell receptor beta chain in context. This entry comes from a study of T cell responses to AZD1222 COVID-19 vaccine. V dropped 4 bases and J dropped 1; count of bases not matched to a gene: 2. The germline V gene encodes CDR1 SGHVS and CDR2 FQNEAQ. CDR3 size: 14 residues. Using immunoSEQ multiplex PCR, the repertoire was profiled, and TCRdb retains in-frame clones only, with some absent. This sample carries more than 150,000 clones, almost 95% of them seen once, and the ten largest clones take roughly 10%. This chain connects TRBV7-8 to TRBJ1-2; 8 bases align to TRBD1. The specimen comprised peripheral blood, sampled on day 0 of AZD1222 vaccination. This sequence originates from an adult in good health. CDR3 loop: CASSSDRGNYGYTF. The CDR3, as DNA: TGTGCCAGCAGCTCAGACAGGGGTAACTATGGCTACACCTTC.